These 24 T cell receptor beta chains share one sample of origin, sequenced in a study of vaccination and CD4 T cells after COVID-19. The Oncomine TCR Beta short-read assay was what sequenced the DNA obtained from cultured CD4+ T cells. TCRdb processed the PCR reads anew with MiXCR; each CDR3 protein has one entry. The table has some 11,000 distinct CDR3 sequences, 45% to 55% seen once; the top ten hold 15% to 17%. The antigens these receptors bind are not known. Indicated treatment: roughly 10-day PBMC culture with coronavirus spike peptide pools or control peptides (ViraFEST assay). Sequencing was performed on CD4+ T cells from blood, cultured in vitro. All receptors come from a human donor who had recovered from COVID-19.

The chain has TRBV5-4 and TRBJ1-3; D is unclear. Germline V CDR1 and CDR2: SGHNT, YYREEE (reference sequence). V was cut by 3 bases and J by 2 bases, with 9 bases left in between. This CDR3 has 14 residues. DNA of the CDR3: TGTGCCAGCAGCTCTCCGGGAGCTGGAAACACCATATATTTT. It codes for CASSSPGAGNTIYF. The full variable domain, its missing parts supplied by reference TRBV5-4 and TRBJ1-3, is ETGVTQSPTHLIKTRGQQVTLRCSSQSGHNTVSWYQQALGQGPQFIFQYYREEENGRGNFPPRFSGLQFPNYSSELNVNALELDDSALYLCASSSPGAGNTIYFGEGSWLTVV.

The CDR3 DNA is TGTGCCAGCAGCTTGACCAGGGGGCGGGAGCAGTACTTC. This gives the protein CASSLTRGREQYF. V usage is TRBV7-3 and J usage is TRBJ2-7, with 8 bases that match TRBD1. Looked up from germline, CDR1 is SGHTA and CDR2 is FQGTGA. The ends lost 3 bases at V and 7 bases at J; junction bases unmatched: 5. CDR3 size: 13 residues.

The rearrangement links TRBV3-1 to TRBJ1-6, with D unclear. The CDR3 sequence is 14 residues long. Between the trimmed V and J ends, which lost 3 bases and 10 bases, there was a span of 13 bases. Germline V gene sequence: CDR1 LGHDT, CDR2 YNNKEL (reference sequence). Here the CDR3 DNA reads TGTGCCAGCAGCCAGGGGAGAGGTGGATCACCCCTCCACTTT. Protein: CASSQGRGGSPLHF. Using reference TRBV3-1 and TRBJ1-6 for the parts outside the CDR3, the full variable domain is DTAVSQTPKYLVTQMGNDKSIKCEQNLGHDTMYWYKQDSKKFLKIMFSYNNKELIINETVPNRFSPKSPDKAHLNLHINSLELGDSAVYFCASSQGRGGSPLHFGNGTRLTVT.

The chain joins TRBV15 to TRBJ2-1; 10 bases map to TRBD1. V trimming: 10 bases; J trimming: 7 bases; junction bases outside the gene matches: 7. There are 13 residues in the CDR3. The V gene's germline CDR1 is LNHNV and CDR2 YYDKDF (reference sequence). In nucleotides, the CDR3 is TGTGCCAGCGGACAGGGGGTGTGGAATGAGCAGTTCTTC. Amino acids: CASGQGVWNEQFF.

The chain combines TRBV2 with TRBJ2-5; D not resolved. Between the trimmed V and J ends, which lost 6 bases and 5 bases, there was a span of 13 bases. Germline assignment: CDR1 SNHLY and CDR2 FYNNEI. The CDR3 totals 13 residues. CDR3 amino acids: CASSAYTAETQYF. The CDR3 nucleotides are TGTGCCAGCAGCGCCTACACGGCGGAGACCCAGTACTTC.

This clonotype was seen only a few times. The DNA of the CDR3 is TGTGCCAGCAGCTCTGGTGACTCCTATAATTCACCCCTCCACTTT. Translating gives CASSSGDSYNSPLHF. The chain has TRBV11-2 and TRBJ1-6; D is unclear. CDR1 and CDR2 (germline): SGHAT, FQNNGV. The CDR3 runs to 15 residues. V dropped 4 bases and J dropped 0 bases, with 7 bases sitting between them.

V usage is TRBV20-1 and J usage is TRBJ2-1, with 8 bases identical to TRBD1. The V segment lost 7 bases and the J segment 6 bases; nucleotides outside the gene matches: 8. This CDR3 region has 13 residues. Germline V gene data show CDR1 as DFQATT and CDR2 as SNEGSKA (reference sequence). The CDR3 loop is CSETGTGLNEQFF. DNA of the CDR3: TGCAGTGAGACCGGGACAGGCCTCAATGAGCAGTTCTTC.

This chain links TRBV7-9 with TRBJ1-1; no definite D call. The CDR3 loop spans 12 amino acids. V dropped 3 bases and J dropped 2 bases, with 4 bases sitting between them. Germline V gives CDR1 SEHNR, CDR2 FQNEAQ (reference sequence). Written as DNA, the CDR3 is TGTGCCAGCAGCTTCAGTAACACTGAAGCTTTCTTT. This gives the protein CASSFSNTEAFF.

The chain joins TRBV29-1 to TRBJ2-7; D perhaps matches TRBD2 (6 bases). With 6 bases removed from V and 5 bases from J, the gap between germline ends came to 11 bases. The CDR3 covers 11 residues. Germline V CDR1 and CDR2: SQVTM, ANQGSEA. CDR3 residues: CSVGREDEQYF. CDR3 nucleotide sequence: TGCAGCGTCGGCAGGGAGGACGAGCAGTACTTC.

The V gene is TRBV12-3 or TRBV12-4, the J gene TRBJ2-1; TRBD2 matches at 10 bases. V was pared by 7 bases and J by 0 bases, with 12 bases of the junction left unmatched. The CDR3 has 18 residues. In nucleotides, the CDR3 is TGTGCCAGCACCTCAGGGGGACTAGCGTACTACTCCTACAATGAGCAGTTCTTC. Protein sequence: CASTSGGLAYYSYNEQFF.

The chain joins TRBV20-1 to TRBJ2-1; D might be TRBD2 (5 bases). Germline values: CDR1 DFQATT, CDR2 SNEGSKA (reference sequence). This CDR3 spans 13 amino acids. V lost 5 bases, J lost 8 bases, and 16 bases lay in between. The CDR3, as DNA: TGCAGTGCTTACCCATTCCACGGGGATGAGCAGTTCTTC. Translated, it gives CSAYPFHGDEQFF.

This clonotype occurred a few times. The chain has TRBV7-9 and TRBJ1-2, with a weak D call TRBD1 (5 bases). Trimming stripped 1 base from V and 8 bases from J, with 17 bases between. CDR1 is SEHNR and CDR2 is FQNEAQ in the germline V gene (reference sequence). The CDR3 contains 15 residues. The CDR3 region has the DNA TGTGCCAGCAGCTTAGATTTTGGGGGAAGAGGGGGCTACACCTTC. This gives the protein CASSLDFGGRGGYTF.

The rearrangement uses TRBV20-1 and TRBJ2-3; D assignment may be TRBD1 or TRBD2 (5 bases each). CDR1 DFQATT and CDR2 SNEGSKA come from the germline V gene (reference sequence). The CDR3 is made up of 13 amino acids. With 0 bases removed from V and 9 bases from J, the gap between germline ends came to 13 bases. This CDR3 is CSARDEGPYTQYF. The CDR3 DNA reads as TGCAGTGCTAGAGATGAGGGACCGTACACGCAGTATTTT.

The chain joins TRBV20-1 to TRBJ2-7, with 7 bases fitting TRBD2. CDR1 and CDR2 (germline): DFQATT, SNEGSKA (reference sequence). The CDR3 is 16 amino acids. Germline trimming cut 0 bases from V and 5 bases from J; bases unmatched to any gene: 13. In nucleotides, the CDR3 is TGCAGTGCTAGAGACCCGGCGGCGGGAGTCGGCGACGAGCAGTACTTC. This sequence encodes CSARDPAAGVGDEQYF.

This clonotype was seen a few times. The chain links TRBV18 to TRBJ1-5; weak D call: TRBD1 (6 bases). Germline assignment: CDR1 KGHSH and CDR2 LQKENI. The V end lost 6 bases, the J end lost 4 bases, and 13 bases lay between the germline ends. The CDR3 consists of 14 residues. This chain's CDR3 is CASSAGAGNQPQHF. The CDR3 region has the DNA TGTGCCAGCTCCGCAGGGGCGGGAAATCAGCCCCAGCATTTT.

The CDR3 DNA reads TGTGCCAGCAGCCAGGGTGGTGAGACCCAGTACTTC. It yields the protein CASSQGGETQYF. The chain uses TRBV7-9 and TRBJ2-5; possibly TRBD1 for D (5 bases). Deletions cut 5 bases from V and 5 bases from J, with 9 bases between. The CDR3 is 12 amino acids. Germline V gene lookup returns CDR1 SEHNR and CDR2 FQNEAQ (reference sequence). Based on the CDR3 plus reference TRBV7-9 and TRBJ2-5, the full variable domain is DTGVSQNPRHKITKRGQNVTFRCDPISEHNRLYWYRQTLGQGPEFLTYFQNEAQLEKSRLLSDRFSAERPKGSFSTLEIQRTEQGDSAMYLCASSQGGETQYFGPGTRLLVL.

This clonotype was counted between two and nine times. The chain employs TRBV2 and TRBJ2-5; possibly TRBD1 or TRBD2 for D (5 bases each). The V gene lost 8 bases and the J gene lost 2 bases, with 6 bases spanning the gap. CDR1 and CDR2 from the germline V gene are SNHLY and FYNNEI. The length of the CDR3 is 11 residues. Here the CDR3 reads CASGTQETQYF. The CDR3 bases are TGTGCCAGCGGGACGCAAGAGACCCAGTACTTC.

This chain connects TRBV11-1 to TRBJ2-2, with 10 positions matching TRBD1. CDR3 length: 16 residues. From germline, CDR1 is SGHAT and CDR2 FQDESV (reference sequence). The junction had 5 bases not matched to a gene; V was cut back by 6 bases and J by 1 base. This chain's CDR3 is CASRGTGARNTGELFF. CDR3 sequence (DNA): TGTGCCAGCAGGGGGACAGGGGCCCGGAACACCGGGGAGCTGTTTTTT.

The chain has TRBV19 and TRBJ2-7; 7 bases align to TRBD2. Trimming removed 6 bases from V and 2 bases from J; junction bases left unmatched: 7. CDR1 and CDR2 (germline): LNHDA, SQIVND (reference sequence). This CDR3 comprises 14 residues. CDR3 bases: TGTGCCAGTAGGGATGGTAGCGGGCCCTACGAGCAGTACTTC. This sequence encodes CASRDGSGPYEQYF.

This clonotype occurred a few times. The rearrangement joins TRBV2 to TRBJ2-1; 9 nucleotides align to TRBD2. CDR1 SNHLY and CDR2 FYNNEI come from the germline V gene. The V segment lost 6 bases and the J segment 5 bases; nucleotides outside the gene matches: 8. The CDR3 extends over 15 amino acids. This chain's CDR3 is CASRSGVAGDNEQFF. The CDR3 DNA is TGTGCCAGCAGATCCGGGGTAGCGGGAGACAATGAGCAGTTCTTC. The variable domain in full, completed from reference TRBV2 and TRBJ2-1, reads EPEVTQTPSHQVTQMGQEVILRCVPISNHLYFYWYRQILGQKVEFLVSFYNNEISEKSEIFDDQFSVERPDGSNFTLKIRSTKLEDSAMYFCASRSGVAGDNEQFFGPGTRLTVL.

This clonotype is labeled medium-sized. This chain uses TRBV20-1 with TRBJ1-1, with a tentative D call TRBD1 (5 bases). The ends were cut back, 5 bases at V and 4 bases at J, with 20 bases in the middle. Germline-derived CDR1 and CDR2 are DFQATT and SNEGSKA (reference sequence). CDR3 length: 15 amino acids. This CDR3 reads CSAGAAGVGRTEAFF. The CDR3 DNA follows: TGCAGTGCTGGAGCGGCGGGGGTCGGGCGCACTGAAGCTTTCTTT.

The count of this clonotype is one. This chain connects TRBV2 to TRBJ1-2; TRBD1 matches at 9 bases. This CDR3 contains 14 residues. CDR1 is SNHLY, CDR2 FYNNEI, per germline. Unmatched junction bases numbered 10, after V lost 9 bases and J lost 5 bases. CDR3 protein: CARVETGQGYGYTF. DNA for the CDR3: TGTGCCAGGGTAGAAACGGGACAGGGATATGGCTACACCTTC.

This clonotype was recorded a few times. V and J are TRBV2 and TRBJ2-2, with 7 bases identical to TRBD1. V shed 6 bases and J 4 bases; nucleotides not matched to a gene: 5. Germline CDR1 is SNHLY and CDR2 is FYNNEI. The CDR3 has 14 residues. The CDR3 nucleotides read TGTGCCAGCAGCTCGACAGGGTTCACCGGGGAGCTGTTTTTT. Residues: CASSSTGFTGELFF.

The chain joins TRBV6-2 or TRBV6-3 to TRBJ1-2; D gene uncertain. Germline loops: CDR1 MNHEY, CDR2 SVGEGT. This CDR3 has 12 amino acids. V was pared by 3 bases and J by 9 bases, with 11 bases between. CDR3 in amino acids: CASSYEMRSYTF. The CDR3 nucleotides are TGTGCCAGCAGTTATGAGATGAGAAGCTACACCTTC.